These T cell receptor beta chains were read from a single sample in a study of OX40 agonist ivuxolimab in advanced cancers. Sequencing was performed with immunoSEQ multiplex PCR; in TCRdb, only in-frame clones are kept and a portion is missing. The sample carries more than 50,000 clones, approximately 90% recorded once. The specimen was CD4+ or CD8+ T cells sorted from blood, collected in a trial of the OX40 agonist ivuxolimab. The receptors shown here come from an adult with an advanced solid tumor such as melanoma, head and neck, liver or kidney cancer. Both conserved end residues are part of each CDR3. The order of the fields is V gene, J gene, clone size, D gene, CDR3 protein, CDR3 DNA. A D gene is named only where the DNA matches it firmly. The size field is filled for only some rows; it gives once, few, many or a size class.

V: TRBV6-4; J: TRBJ1-4; size: .; D: TRBD1; CDR3: CANDRAATNEKLFF; DNA: TGTGCCAACGACAGGGCTGCAACTAATGAAAAACTGTTTTTT
V: TRBV4-3; J: TRBJ1-2; size: .; D: TRBD1; CDR3: CASSQDRINYGYTF; DNA: TGCGCCAGCAGCCAGGACAGGATTAACTATGGCTACACCTTC
V: TRBV11-2; J: TRBJ2-7; size: .; D: .; CDR3: CASSLDGRELREQYF; DNA: TGTGCCAGCAGCTTAGATGGCAGGGAATTGAGGGAGCAGTACTTC
V: TRBV7-9; J: TRBJ1-2; size: .; D: .; CDR3: CASSLVGGHYGYTF; DNA: TGTGCCAGCAGCTTAGTGGGGGGACACTATGGCTACACCTTC
V: TRBV27; J: TRBJ2-7; size: .; D: .; CDR3: CASSLSWQAYEQYF; DNA: TGTGCCAGCAGTTTATCGTGGCAGGCCTACGAGCAGTACTTC
V: TRBV5-6; J: TRBJ1-2; size: .; D: TRBD1; CDR3: CASSLGTANYGYTF; DNA: TGTGCCAGCAGCCTAGGGACAGCTAACTATGGCTACACCTTC
V: TRBV5-1; J: TRBJ1-4; size: .; D: TRBD1; CDR3: CASSSGGTNEKLFF; DNA: TGCGCCAGCAGCTCAGGGGGGACTAATGAAAAACTGTTTTTT
V: TRBV7-3; J: TRBJ1-1; size: .; D: .; CDR3: CASSFQTNTEAFF; DNA: TGTGCCAGCAGCTTTCAGACGAACACTGAAGCTTTCTTT
V: TRBV2; J: TRBJ2-7; size: .; D: .; CDR3: CASSDSGFLKIYEQYF; DNA: TGTGCCAGCAGTGATTCGGGGTTTCTTAAAATTTACGAGCAGTACTTC
V: TRBV11-2; J: TRBJ2-5; size: .; D: TRBD1; CDR3: CASSLESDRKETQYF; DNA: TGTGCCAGCAGCTTAGAGTCGGACAGGAAAGAGACCCAGTACTTC
V: TRBV20-1; J: TRBJ2-7; size: .; D: .; CDR3: CKAAGAYEQYF; DNA: TGCAAGGCGGCAGGGGCGTACGAGCAGTACTTC
V: TRBV7-9; J: TRBJ2-2; size: .; D: .; CDR3: CASSAWRAVNTGELFF; DNA: TGTGCCAGCAGCGCGTGGAGAGCGGTAAACACCGGGGAGCTGTTTTTT
V: TRBV18; J: TRBJ1-1; size: .; D: TRBD1; CDR3: CASSPGTVVNTEAFF; DNA: TGTGCCAGCTCGCCGGGGACAGTTGTGAACACTGAAGCTTTCTTT
V: TRBV6-1; J: TRBJ2-7; size: .; D: .; CDR3: CASSSPGLYEQYF; DNA: TGTGCCAGCAGTTCCCCGGGCCTTTACGAGCAGTACTTC
V: TRBV28; J: TRBJ2-1; size: .; D: .; CDR3: CASSLGTKGLGFF; DNA: TGTGCCAGCAGTCTTGGGACCAAGGGCCTTGGGTTCTTC
V: TRBV23-1; J: TRBJ1-5; size: .; D: TRBD1; CDR3: CASIYPDQAGGQPQHF; DNA: TGCGCCAGCATATATCCGGACCAGGCAGGGGGACAGCCCCAGCATTTT
V: TRBV11-3; J: TRBJ2-3; size: .; D: .; CDR3: CASSLGTTDTQYF; DNA: TGTGCCAGCAGCCTGGGGACCACAGATACGCAGTATTTT
V: TRBV27; J: TRBJ2-7; size: .; D: .; CDR3: CASRNLYEQYF; DNA: TGTGCCAGCAGAAACCTTTACGAGCAGTACTTC
V: TRBV29-1; J: TRBJ2-1; size: .; D: .; CDR3: CSATGTGTYNEQFF; DNA: TGCAGCGCCACAGGGACGGGGACCTACAATGAGCAGTTCTTC
V: TRBV28; J: TRBJ1-3; size: few; D: .; CDR3: CASSLSASGNTIYF; DNA: TGTGCCAGCAGTTTATCGGCCTCTGGAAACACCATATATTTT
V: TRBV27; J: TRBJ2-7; size: .; D: .; CDR3: CASSFGQGSYEQYF; DNA: TGTGCCAGCAGTTTTGGGCAGGGATCCTACGAGCAGTACTTC
V: TRBV18; J: TRBJ2-5; size: .; D: .; CDR3: CASSPVRGLGETQYF; DNA: TGTGCCAGCTCACCGGTGCGGGGGCTCGGGGAGACCCAGTACTTC
V: TRBV27; J: TRBJ2-7; size: .; D: .; CDR3: CASRVGEAYEQYF; DNA: TGTGCCAGCCGCGTTGGGGAGGCCTACGAGCAGTACTTC
V: TRBV5-4; J: TRBJ1-6; size: .; D: .; CDR3: CASSLGPREYNSPLHF; DNA: TGTGCCAGCAGCTTGGGACCACGAGAATACAATTCACCCCTCCACTTT
V: TRBV5-4; J: TRBJ1-2; size: .; D: TRBD1; CDR3: CASSLEGAGYTF; DNA: TGTGCCAGCAGCTTAGAGGGGGCTGGCTACACCTTC
V: TRBV5-6; J: TRBJ2-7; size: .; D: .; CDR3: CASSSGTVHPYEQYF; DNA: TGTGCCAGCAGCAGCGGGACAGTTCATCCCTACGAGCAGTACTTC
V: TRBV5-1; J: TRBJ2-2; size: .; D: TRBD2; CDR3: CASSLFPTSGGAHTGELFF; DNA: TGCGCCAGCAGCTTGTTTCCTACTAGCGGGGGGGCCCACACCGGGGAGCTGTTTTTT
V: TRBV5-1; J: TRBJ2-5; size: .; D: TRBD2; CDR3: CASSLEAGAATGYF; DNA: TGCGCCAGCAGCTTGGAAGCGGGAGCTGCCACAGGCTACTTC
V: TRBV28; J: TRBJ2-1; size: .; D: TRBD2; CDR3: CASIRGGTRDGNEQFF; DNA: TGTGCCAGCATCCGGGGGGGGACAAGGGATGGAAATGAGCAGTTCTTC
V: TRBV7-2; J: TRBJ2-5; size: .; D: .; CDR3: CASSRSSVETQYF; DNA: TGTGCCAGCAGCCGGAGCTCAGTAGAGACCCAGTACTTC
V: TRBV27; J: TRBJ2-1; size: .; D: .; CDR3: CASSRYGHNEQFF; DNA: TGTGCCAGCAGTCGATACGGACACAATGAGCAGTTCTTC
V: TRBV11-3; J: TRBJ2-2; size: .; D: .; CDR3: CASSGRYPGELFF; DNA: TGTGCCAGCAGCGGAAGGTACCCCGGGGAGCTGTTTTTT